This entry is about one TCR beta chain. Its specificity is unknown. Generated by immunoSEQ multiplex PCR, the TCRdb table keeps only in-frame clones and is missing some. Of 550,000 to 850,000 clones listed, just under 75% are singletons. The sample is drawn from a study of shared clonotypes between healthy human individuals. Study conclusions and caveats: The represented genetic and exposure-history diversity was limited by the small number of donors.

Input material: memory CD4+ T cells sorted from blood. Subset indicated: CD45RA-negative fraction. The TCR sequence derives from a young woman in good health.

The CDR3 sequence is CASSPGVLFTDTQYF. The CDR3 DNA sequence: TGTGCCAGCAGCCCAGGGGTGCTCTTCACAGATACGCAGTATTTT. V usage is TRBV7-2 and J usage is TRBJ2-3; D perhaps matches TRBD1 (6 bases). Germline V gene lookup returns CDR1 SGHTA and CDR2 FQGNSA. CDR3 length equals 15 residues. V was cut by 5 bases and J by 2 bases, with 14 bases left in between.